The T cell receptor beta chain under discussion was sequenced for a study of cytomegalovirus exposure and HLA in healthy donors. The PCR ran on 60 Vbeta and 13 Jbeta primers. The repertoire was sequenced with immunoSEQ multiplex PCR; TCRdb's copy has only in-frame clones and lacks some. Here the sample spans roughly 100,000 clones, less than 85% being singletons. This CDR3 has 16 amino acids. Trimming cost V 0 bases and J 4 bases, with 12 bases left between them. CDR1 LNHDA and CDR2 SQIVND come from the germline V gene (reference sequence). The clonotype comes from a man aged 60 to 75 in good health and CMV-seronegative. The gene calls are TRBV19 and TRBJ2-2; D not certain. Sequencing was carried out using PBMCs. CDR3 sequence: CASSIEKKRGTGELFF. CDR3 DNA: TGTGCCAGTAGTATAGAGAAAAAACGAGGCACCGGGGAGCTGTTTTTT.